One sample yielded the 5 T cell receptor beta chains listed below, sequenced in a study of CD8+ T cells in alopecia areata. Treatment described: oral pan-JAK inhibitor, 5-10 mg twice daily. In each case, RNA was isolated and then reverse transcribed into cDNA as the sequencing template. The assay was immunoSEQ multiplex PCR, and TCRdb's table has in-frame clones only and misses some. The repertoire holds 35,000 to 50,000 clones, roughly 92% seen once, with 15% to 20% in the top ten. The source material was CD8+ T cells sorted from blood, sampled at week 24, from a patient treated with tofacitinib. All receptors derive from a human donor with alopecia areata.

Concerning this clone: Mismatch with germline at one junction end may stem from a read error. V and J are TRBV6-5 and TRBJ2-7; TRBD2 agrees at 11 bases. The CDR3 extends over 13 amino acids. Germline CDR1 is MNHEY and CDR2 is SVGAGI. CDR3 protein: CAGSLAGGHEQYF. Written as DNA, the CDR3 is TGTGCCGGCAGTTTAGCGGGAGGGCACGAGCAGTACTTC.

The chain has TRBV28 and TRBJ2-7; D remains ambiguous. Germline assignment: CDR1 MDHEN and CDR2 SYDVKM. This CDR3 has 15 residues. Trimming cost V 7 bases and J 4 bases, with 20 bases left between them. The CDR3 loop is CASNQGNSRRYEQYF. CDR3 DNA sequence: TGTGCCAGCAACCAAGGGAACTCCCGAAGGTACGAGCAGTACTTC.

The V gene is TRBV5-1, the J gene TRBJ2-7, with TRBD1 identical over 12 bases. Germline trimming cut 1 base from V and 7 bases from J; bases unmatched to any gene: 9. This CDR3 is built from 16 residues. CDR1 is SGHRS, CDR2 YFSETQ, per germline. DNA for the CDR3: TGCGCCAGCAGCTTGTCTCCGGGACAGGGGGCTTGGGAGCAGTACTTC. Translating it yields CASSLSPGQGAWEQYF. The full variable domain, completed using reference TRBV5-1 and TRBJ2-7, is KAGVTQTPRYLIKTRGQQVTLSCSPISGHRSVSWYQQTPGQGLQFLFEYFSETQRNKGNFPGRFSGRQFSNSRSEMNVSTLELGDSALYLCASSLSPGQGAWEQYFGPGTRLTVT.

J is TRBJ2-7 and V is TRBV27; tentatively, D is TRBD2 (7 bases). This CDR3 contains 12 residues. V dropped 8 bases and J dropped 4 bases, with 12 bases sitting between them. From germline, CDR1 is MNHEY and CDR2 SMNVEV (reference sequence). CDR3 residues: CASGGAGYEQYF. The CDR3 bases are TGTGCCAGCGGGGGGGCAGGGTACGAGCAGTACTTC.

CDR3 residues: CASSLGLAGVGETQYF. Written as DNA, the CDR3 is TGTGCCAGCAGCTTGGGTCTAGCGGGGGTGGGTGAGACCCAGTACTTC. The chain uses TRBV5-4 and TRBJ2-5; 10 nucleotides line up with TRBD2. The length of the CDR3 is 16 residues. The V gene end was trimmed by 0 bases and the J gene end by 5 bases; junction bases not matched to a gene: 7. Germline CDR1 is SGHNT and CDR2 is YYREEE (reference sequence).